This record covers a single T cell receptor beta chain. It is likely a read error, because the conserved phenylalanine at the end of the CDR3 is missing. With V trimmed by 3 bases and J by 1 base, 6 bases remained unmatched. The V gene's germline CDR1 is MGHRA and CDR2 YSYEKL. The CDR3 is made up of 15 amino acids. These data originate in a study of CD8+CD57+ T cells in acquired aplastic anemia. In patients chosen for sequencing, flow cytometry had shown CD8+CD57+ cell expansion. As a group, the patients uniformly had severe acquired aplastic anemia. Genomic DNA was employed as the template in profiling TCR beta VDJ and CDR3. A single record per CDR3 protein comes from TCRdb applying MiXCR to the reads. Of 450,000 to 550,000 distinct CDR3 sequences listed, about a third are singletons.

Input material: sorted CD4+, CD8+, or CD8+CD57+ T cells (not recorded which) from PBMCs. The clonotype comes from a human donor with aplastic anemia. This sequence joins TRBV4-1 and TRBJ2-7, with TRBD1 matching 7 bases. The CDR3 DNA is TGCGCCAGCAGCCAGGATCCGGGACAGTCCTACGAGCAGTACCTC. Protein sequence: CASSQDPGQSYEQYL.